A selection of T cell receptor beta chains follows, all from one sample in a study of beta chain features in type 1 diabetes. Method: immunoSEQ multiplex PCR; TCRdb's copy keeps in-frame clones and lacks some. The table includes 300,000 to 450,000 clones, around 13% detected once. Sequenced input: naive CD4+ T cells from blood. These receptors were obtained from a man aged 18 to 29 in good health. CDR3s include the opening cysteine and the closing phenylalanine or tryptophan. D genes are given only for firm matches. Only some rows state a clone size, as once, few, many or a class for expanded clones.

TRBV7-3	TRBJ2-5	TRBD2	NA	TGTGCCAGCAGCGCCGGACTAGCGGGGGAAGGGACCCAGTACTTC	CASSAGLAGEGTQYF
TRBV28	TRBJ1-2	NA	NA	TGTGCCAGCAGTTTTAGCAGCTATGGCTACACCTTC	CASSFSSYGYTF
TRBV18	TRBJ2-3	NA	few	TGTGCCAGCTCACCACCGGCTTCCACAGATACGCAGTATTTT	CASSPPASTDTQYF
TRBV7-3	TRBJ1-2	NA	few	TGTGCCAGCAGCTTAGCAGGAAACTATGGCTACACCTTC	CASSLAGNYGYTF
TRBV5-6	TRBJ2-1	NA	NA	TGTGCCAGCAGCTTGGTGGGACACCAAAACAATGAGCAGTTCTTC	CASSLVGHQNNEQFF
TRBV30	TRBJ1-1	NA	few	TGTGCCTGGAGTCCTGAGGACACTGAAGCTTTCTTT	CAWSPEDTEAFF
TRBV7-3	TRBJ2-4	NA	NA	TGTGCCAGCTCGAGAGGGGGAACCAAAAACATTCAGTACTTC	CASSRGGTKNIQYF
TRBV9	TRBJ2-3	TRBD1	NA	TGTGCCAGCAGCTCTCGGACAGGAATTTTAACAGATACGCAGTATTTT	CASSSRTGILTDTQYF
TRBV28	TRBJ2-7	NA	few	TGTGCCACAGGGACCTACGAGCAGTACTTC	CATGTYEQYF
TRBV20-1	TRBJ1-4	TRBD1	few	TGCAGTGCAGGGGGCGGTGAAAAACTGTTTTTT	CSAGGGEKLFF
TRBV29-1	TRBJ2-1	TRBD2	few	TGCAGCACGTCGGGACTAGCGGGGGGGGGATACAATGAGCAGTTCTTC	CSTSGLAGGGYNEQFF
TRBV18	TRBJ2-7	TRBD2	few	TGTGCCAGCTCACCAATGGTAGCGGGAGACGAGCAGTACTTC	CASSPMVAGDEQYF
TRBV28	TRBJ2-7	NA	few	TGTGCCAGCAGTCCATCGGGAGCGGGCCTAAGCTCCTACGAGCAGTACTTC	CASSPSGAGLSSYEQYF
TRBV7-2	TRBJ1-1	TRBD1	few	TGTGCCAGCAGCTTCTCGACAGGGACGAACACTGAAGCTTTCTTT	CASSFSTGTNTEAFF
TRBV30	TRBJ2-7	NA	NA	TGTGCCTGGAGTGTACAGGGTACCTACGAGCAGTACTTC	CAWSVQGTYEQYF
TRBV7-9	TRBJ2-5	NA	NA	TGTGCCAGCAGCTTAGGACTTCGACAAGAGACCCAGTACTTC	CASSLGLRQETQYF
TRBV19	TRBJ2-5	TRBD1	few	TGTGCCAGTACCGCACAGGGGGCGAAAGAGACCCAGTACTTC	CASTAQGAKETQYF
TRBV11-2	TRBJ2-1	NA	once	TGTGCCAGCAGCTTAGGGCTAGCGACCAACAATGAGCAGTTCTTC	CASSLGLATNNEQFF
TRBV28	TRBJ1-2	NA	NA	TGTGCCAGCAGCATGACCAGGGGTTCCTATGGCTACACCTTC	CASSMTRGSYGYTF
TRBV28	TRBJ2-7	NA	few	TGTGCCAGCAGATTTGGACAGCCCAACCGCGAGCAGTACTTC	CASRFGQPNREQYF
TRBV5-6	TRBJ2-5	TRBD2	NA	TGTGCCAGCAGCTTGTGGGGACTAGCGGGTAGGGAGACCCAGTACTTC	CASSLWGLAGRETQYF
TRBV19	TRBJ2-2	NA	few	TGTGCCAGTAGTACCCCAGCGGAGAACACCGGGGAGCTGTTTTTT	CASSTPAENTGELFF
TRBV30	TRBJ1-2	TRBD1	NA	TGTGCCTGGAGTATAGGGACAGTAGGCTACTACACCTTC	CAWSIGTVGYYTF
TRBV28	TRBJ1-2	NA	few	TGTGCCAGCAAACCCGTGATGAGGGAAAGTAACTATGGCTACACCTTC	CASKPVMRESNYGYTF
TRBV7-9	TRBJ1-2	NA	NA	TGTGCCAGCAGTCCGCCAGGGCTACTGGGCTATGGCTACACCTTC	CASSPPGLLGYGYTF
TRBV9	TRBJ2-5	TRBD2	few	TGTGCCAGCAGCGTCTCCCCCGGACTAGCGGAGACCCAGTACTTC	CASSVSPGLAETQYF
TRBV28	TRBJ1-2	NA	NA	TGTGCCAGCAGAGAACTATCACGGCTCTATGGCTACACCTTC	CASRELSRLYGYTF
TRBV28	TRBJ2-2	NA	NA	TGTGCCAGCAGTCTGGGACACCTTACCGGGGAGCTGTTTTTT	CASSLGHLTGELFF
TRBV6-5	TRBJ2-5	NA	NA	TGTGCCAGCAGACCCGACAGAGGGGGGACCCAGTACTTC	CASRPDRGGTQYF
TRBV29-1	TRBJ2-5	NA	many	TGCAGCGTTGAGTTCGGTCTGCAAGAGACCCAGTACTTC	CSVEFGLQETQYF
TRBV18	TRBJ1-4	NA	NA	TGTGCCAGCTCACAAAGGGGAGGGAACGAAAAACTGTTTTTT	CASSQRGGNEKLFF
TRBV5-1	TRBJ2-1	TRBD2	few	TGCGCCAGCAGCTTGGTATTAGCGGGCCAGAACCCGCGCTACAATGAGCAGTTCTTC	CASSLVLAGQNPRYNEQFF
TRBV6-1	TRBJ2-7	NA	few	TGTGCCAGCAGTCCGGTACAGGGAACCTACGAGCAGTACTTC	CASSPVQGTYEQYF
TRBV28	TRBJ2-5	NA	NA	TGTGCCAGCACTTTGTGGGGCCAGAGAGAGACCCAGTACTTC	CASTLWGQRETQYF
TRBV9	TRBJ2-7	NA	few	TGTGCCAGCAGCGGGCAGGGCTCCTACGAGCAGTACTTC	CASSGQGSYEQYF
TRBV29-1	TRBJ2-7	TRBD1	NA	TGCAGCGTTGGTGGACAGGGGCTTGTGGGTGAGCAGTACTTC	CSVGGQGLVGEQYF
TRBV7-9	TRBJ1-3	NA	few	TGTGCCAGCAGCTTTCCGGGAAACACCATATATTTT	CASSFPGNTIYF
TRBV6-5	TRBJ2-1	NA	NA	TGTGCCAGCAGTTACACCACAGTCGTTCCTGAGCAGTTCTTC	CASSYTTVVPEQFF
TRBV4-3	TRBJ1-2	NA	NA	TGCGCCAGCAGCCACGGGAGGGGGGACTATGGCTACACCTTC	CASSHGRGDYGYTF
TRBV2	TRBJ1-5	NA	NA	TGTGCCAGCAGTGACACAGGGCGTTTTGACTATAGCAATCAGCCCCAGCATTTT	CASSDTGRFDYSNQPQHF
TRBV7-9	TRBJ1-1	TRBD1	few	TGTGCCAGCAGCTTGAGACAGGGGGAAGACACTGAAGCTTTCTTT	CASSLRQGEDTEAFF
TRBV27	TRBJ2-2	TRBD1	NA	TGTGCCAGCAGTTTATCGACAGGGAGCCACACCGGGGAGCTGTTTTTT	CASSLSTGSHTGELFF
TRBV19	TRBJ1-2	TRBD1	few	TGTGCCAGTCAGGACAGGGATATCTATGGCTACACCTTC	CASQDRDIYGYTF
TRBV9	TRBJ2-7	TRBD1	few	TGTGCCAGCAGCGTAGGGACAGGGAATGAGCAGTACTTC	CASSVGTGNEQYF
TRBV18	TRBJ1-2	TRBD1	NA	TGTGCCAGCTCACCAAGTGGGACAGCCAATACTAACTATGGCTACACCTTC	CASSPSGTANTNYGYTF
TRBV19	TRBJ2-5	TRBD2	few	TGTGCCAGTAGTATAGCGGGAGGGCCCCAAGAGACCCAGTACTTC	CASSIAGGPQETQYF
TRBV18	TRBJ1-4	TRBD1	NA	TGTGCCAGCTCACCGGTGGACAGGCCGAATGAAAAACTGTTTTTT	CASSPVDRPNEKLFF
TRBV9	TRBJ2-3	TRBD2	NA	TGTGCCAGCACTTCTACTAGCGGGAGAAGTGGAGATACGCAGTATTTT	CASTSTSGRSGDTQYF
TRBV6-5	TRBJ1-2	NA	NA	TGTGCCAGCAGTTACTCGTCGTCACGAGCTAACTATGGCTACACCTTC	CASSYSSSRANYGYTF
TRBV30	TRBJ2-7	TRBD1	NA	TGTGCCTTATACCCGGACAGGGGGTCCTACGAGCAGTACTTC	CALYPDRGSYEQYF
TRBV4-2	TRBJ2-3	TRBD2	few	TGTGCCAGCAGCCAACCAAGGGCGGGAGTGGTAGATACGCAGTATTTT	CASSQPRAGVVDTQYF
TRBV7-2	TRBJ1-5	NA	NA	TGTGCCAGCAGCTTAGTGGCACCAGATATCAATCAGCCCCAGCATTTT	CASSLVAPDINQPQHF
TRBV6-6	TRBJ2-2	NA	once	TGTGCCAGCAGTTACCTCCGGACCGGGGAGCTGTTTTTT	CASSYLRTGELFF
TRBV4-3	TRBJ2-2	NA	few	TGCGCCAGCAGCCAAGACAGGGACACCGGGGAGCTGTTTTTT	CASSQDRDTGELFF
TRBV5-1	TRBJ2-2	NA	few	TGCGCCAGCAGCTTGGATGGCCCCGAGGCCGGGGAGCTGTTTTTT	CASSLDGPEAGELFF
TRBV4-1	TRBJ2-7	TRBD2	NA	TGCGCCAGCAGCCAACTAGCGGGAGGCTACGAGCAGTACTTC	CASSQLAGGYEQYF
TRBV7-3	TRBJ2-7	NA	NA	TGTGCCAGCAGCTTAACCCCGAGGGACGAGCAGTACTTC	CASSLTPRDEQYF